Below, 31 T cell receptor beta chains from the same sample are listed, as sequenced in a study of blood T cell repertoires in COVID-19. Clones were read by immunoSEQ multiplex PCR, and TCRdb kept only the in-frame ones, dropping some. The data hold 200,000 to 300,000 clones, with 70% to 90% observed a single time. Input material: peripheral blood. All receptors come from a young woman who had recovered from COVID-19.

V usage is TRBV10-3 and J usage is TRBJ2-7; 7 bases fit TRBD1. The V segment lost 3 bases and the J segment 6 bases; nucleotides outside the gene matches: 8. The CDR3 has 14 amino acids. The germline gives CDR1 ENHRY, CDR2 SYGVKD. DNA for the CDR3: TGTGCCATCAGTGAAGGGGGCGACCTCGTCGAGCAGTACTTC. This encodes CAISEGGDLVEQYF.

This chain connects TRBV4-1 to TRBJ1-2; the D gene is possibly TRBD1 (5 bases). This CDR3 contains 14 residues. Germline assignment: CDR1 MGHRA and CDR2 YSYEKL. Trimming removed 0 bases from V and 2 bases from J, with 7 bases in between. This CDR3 is CASSQEGQNYGYTF. In DNA, the CDR3 is TGCGCCAGCAGCCAAGAAGGACAAAACTATGGCTACACCTTC.

This rearrangement joins TRBV7-6 to TRBJ2-5, with 8 bases matching TRBD1. Per the germline V gene, CDR1 is SGHVS and CDR2 is FNYEAQ. The CDR3 is 18 residues long. The junction had 19 bases not matched to a gene; V was cut back by 3 bases and J by 7 bases. The CDR3 spells CASSFRTGTGPGNGTQYF. The DNA for the CDR3 is TGTGCCAGCAGCTTTAGGACCGGGACAGGTCCTGGTAATGGGACCCAGTACTTC. The whole variable domain, filled in from reference TRBV7-6 and TRBJ2-5, reads GAGVSQSPRYKVTKRGQDVALRCDPISGHVSLYWYRQALGQGPEFLTYFNYEAQQDKSGLPNDRFSAERPEGSISTLTIQRTEQRDSAMYRCASSFRTGTGPGNGTQYFGPGTRLLVL.

This rearrangement joins TRBV11-2 to TRBJ1-3; tentative D call: TRBD1 (6 bases). The CDR3 covers 14 residues. V lost 3 bases and J lost 2, with 8 bases in between. Germline CDR1 is SGHAT and CDR2 is FQNNGV. The CDR3 nucleotides read TGTGCCAGCAGCTTCACAGGGACTGGAAACACCATATATTTT. This codes for CASSFTGTGNTIYF.

The V gene is TRBV5-4, the J gene TRBJ2-3; 8 nucleotides match TRBD1. The CDR3 sequence is 16 residues long. Germline CDR1 reads SGHNT; CDR2 reads YYREEE (reference sequence). With 4 bases clipped from V and 0 bases from J, the junction kept 7 bases outside the gene matches. CDR3 protein: CASSPRTGPSTDTQYF. The CDR3 DNA reads TGTGCCAGCAGCCCTCGGACAGGGCCTAGCACAGATACGCAGTATTTT.

The chain joins TRBV27 to TRBJ2-1; D is possibly TRBD1 (6 bases). V dropped 6 bases and J dropped 1 base, with 13 bases sitting between them. Germline CDR1 reads MNHEY; CDR2 reads SMNVEV (reference sequence). The CDR3 covers 15 residues. CDR3 residues: CASRPQGGSYNEQFF. CDR3 in DNA: TGTGCCAGCAGACCACAGGGTGGGTCCTACAATGAGCAGTTCTTC.

This chain uses TRBV3-1 (or the pseudogene TRBV3-2) with TRBJ2-5; possible D gene TRBD2, 6 bases. V was pared by 4 bases and J by 1 base, with 16 bases between. CDR3 length: 16 residues. Germline V gene lookup returns CDR1 LGHDT and CDR2 YNNKEL (reference sequence). The CDR3 DNA reads TGTGCCAGCAGCCCCCGGACGTGGGGACTCCAAGAGACCCAGTACTTC. As protein: CASSPRTWGLQETQYF.

The chain is built from TRBV6-5 and TRBJ2-5; no clear D. V lost 0 bases and J 2 bases, leaving 10 bases between the germline ends. This CDR3 has 15 residues. CDR1 and CDR2 (germline): MNHEY, SVGAGI. CDR3 DNA: TGTGCCAGCAGTTACTCGATTGACACTCAAGAGACCCAGTACTTC. Translation gives CASSYSIDTQETQYF.

The V and J genes are TRBV3-1 (or the pseudogene TRBV3-2) and TRBJ2-1, with TRBD1 matching over 9 bases. The CDR3 is 17 amino acids. Germline V lookup: CDR1 LGHDT, CDR2 YNNKEL (reference sequence). V gave up 4 bases and J gave up 9 bases; unmatched junction bases: 16. CDR3 sequence (DNA): TGTGCCAGCAGCCGCCGCCCCGGGGGACAGGGAGGCAGTGAGCAGTTCTTC. This sequence encodes CASSRRPGGQGGSEQFF.

The chain employs TRBV4-3 and TRBJ1-1; TRBD1 matches at 8 bases. This CDR3 has 14 residues. Germline loops: CDR1 LGHNA, CDR2 YSLEER. Germline trimming cut 4 bases from V and 4 bases from J; bases unmatched to any gene: 5. The CDR3 DNA follows: TGCGCCAGCAGCCGGACCACAGGGGGCACTGAAGCTTTCTTT. Protein product: CASSRTTGGTEAFF.

The chain links TRBV11-2 to TRBJ2-3; no clear D gene. Germline V gene lookup returns CDR1 SGHAT and CDR2 FQNNGV. Deletions cut 0 bases from V and 4 bases from J, with 8 bases between. CDR3 size: 14 residues. CDR3 DNA sequence: TGTGCCAGCAGCTTAGATGGCATTTCAGATACGCAGTATTTT. Its translation: CASSLDGISDTQYF.

The rearrangement joins TRBV30 to TRBJ1-5; the D is unclear. With 2 bases removed from V and 0 bases from J, the gap between germline ends came to 8 bases. The CDR3 contains 14 residues. Germline V gene lookup returns CDR1 GTSNPN and CDR2 SVGIG (reference sequence). CDR3 DNA: TGTGCCTGGAGTCCGGGAGATAGCAATCAGCCCCAGCATTTT. This translates into CAWSPGDSNQPQHF.

The chain couples TRBV19 to TRBJ2-1; weak D call: TRBD2 (5 bases). Germline V gives CDR1 LNHDA, CDR2 SQIVND (reference sequence). V shed 3 bases and J shed 12 bases, with 15 bases lying between them. The length of the CDR3 is 13 residues. The CDR3 DNA sequence: TGTGCCAGTAGTATGGACTGGTCGGACCGGCAGTTCTTC. The encoded protein is CASSMDWSDRQFF.

The V call is TRBV27, the J call TRBJ2-1; 9 bases agree with TRBD2. V lost 5 bases, J lost 1 base, and 12 bases stayed unmatched. This CDR3 has 18 residues. Per germline, CDR1 MNHEY and CDR2 SMNVEV (reference sequence). The DNA for the CDR3 is TGTGCCAGCAGTAATAGGGTCCTGGCGGGGGGGTCCTACAATGAGCAGTTCTTC. As protein: CASSNRVLAGGSYNEQFF.

This chain links TRBV18 with TRBJ1-1, with a possible D match to TRBD1 (6 bases). With 2 bases removed from V and 0 bases from J, the gap between germline ends came to 10 bases. The CDR3 runs to 15 residues. CDR1 and CDR2 (germline): KGHSH, LQKENI. The CDR3 nucleotides read TGTGCCAGCTCACCAACGGGGGGGCTGAACACTGAAGCTTTCTTT. Amino acid sequence: CASSPTGGLNTEAFF.

This rearrangement joins TRBV2 to TRBJ1-5, with a weak D call TRBD1 (5 bases). In germline, CDR1 is SNHLY, CDR2 FYNNEI. The CDR3 contains 17 residues. The V gene lost 3 bases and the J gene lost 1 base, with 16 bases spanning the gap. CDR3 sequence: CASSEGGGSGSNQPQHF. The CDR3 nucleotides read TGTGCCAGCAGTGAGGGGGGAGGGAGTGGGAGCAATCAGCCCCAGCATTTT.

The chain couples TRBV11-3 to TRBJ2-1; D possibly corresponds to TRBD2 (7 bases). The V and J ends lost 5 bases and 3 bases respectively, with 14 bases between them. This CDR3 has 15 residues. CDR1 and CDR2 from the germline V gene are SGHNT and YENEEA. This CDR3 is CASSPGEGGYNEQFF. CDR3 DNA sequence: TGTGCCAGCAGCCCAGGGGAGGGGGGCTACAATGAGCAGTTCTTC.

The chain is built from TRBV29-1 and TRBJ2-5; 7 positions match TRBD2. V lost 3 bases, J lost 4 bases, and 5 bases stayed unmatched. The CDR3 covers 13 residues. Per germline, CDR1 SQVTM and CDR2 ANQGSEA. CDR3 DNA: TGCAGCGTTGAGGGGACTATCTTAGAGACCCAGTACTTC. It codes for CSVEGTILETQYF.

V usage is TRBV12-3 or TRBV12-4 and J usage is TRBJ2-2, with 10 bases that match TRBD2. V lost 6 bases and J lost 8; bases outside the gene matches: 3. The CDR3 covers 13 residues. CDR3: CASRLAGIGELFF. The CDR3 DNA follows: TGTGCCAGCAGACTAGCGGGGATAGGGGAGCTGTTTTTT.

The V call is TRBV7-3, the J call TRBJ2-1; 7 nucleotides line up with TRBD2. This CDR3 has 16 residues. The germline gives CDR1 SGHTA, CDR2 FQGTGA. With 5 bases clipped from V and 4 bases from J, the junction kept 11 bases outside the gene matches. CDR3 sequence reads: CASSPQTSRFYNEQFF. CDR3 nucleotides: TGTGCCAGCAGCCCACAGACTAGCAGATTTTACAATGAGCAGTTCTTC.

The J gene is TRBJ1-2, the V gene TRBV6-5; the D gene is possibly TRBD1 (5 bases). Looked up from germline, CDR1 is MNHEY and CDR2 is SVGAGI. V dropped 4 bases and J dropped 4 bases, with 16 bases sitting between them. The CDR3 covers 15 residues. In DNA form, the CDR3 reads TGTGCCAGCAGTTCGGGGGGACTGGGTCCCTATGGCTACACCTTC. Translating it yields CASSSGGLGPYGYTF.

In nucleotides, the CDR3 is TGTGCCAGCTCACCAGACGTGGACAGGATAGGGGAGACCCAGTACTTC. The encoded protein is CASSPDVDRIGETQYF. The chain has TRBV18 and TRBJ2-5, with 7 bases fitting TRBD1. V dropped 2 bases and J dropped 5; count of bases not matched to a gene: 11. CDR1 is KGHSH, CDR2 LQKENI, per germline. The CDR3 runs to 16 residues.

This rearrangement joins TRBV12-3 or TRBV12-4 to TRBJ1-1; D ambiguous. V lost 7 bases and J 0 bases, leaving 9 bases between the germline ends. The CDR3 extends over 13 amino acids. The CDR3 reads CASTRTLNTEAFF. For the CDR3, the DNA is TGTGCCAGCACCCGAACACTGAACACTGAAGCTTTCTTT.

This clone was found once. The CDR3 DNA is TGCGCCAGCAGCACCGGACAGGGGGTTACAGATACGCAGTATTTT. Protein product: CASSTGQGVTDTQYF. The chain employs TRBV5-1 and TRBJ2-3; 10 bases fit TRBD1. CDR3 size: 15 residues. Germline V gives CDR1 SGHRS, CDR2 YFSETQ. V was clipped by 4 bases and J by 3 bases; unmatched bases: 5.

This chain uses TRBV19 with TRBJ1-2; 9 nucleotides match TRBD1. The CDR3 consists of 15 residues. The germline V gene has CDR1 LNHDA and CDR2 SQIVND (reference sequence). V gave up 4 bases and J gave up 3 bases; unmatched junction bases: 6. The CDR3 region has the DNA TGTGCCAGTAGTACCCCGGACAGGGGTGACTATGGCTACACCTTC. Translated: CASSTPDRGDYGYTF.

This clone turned up a few times. The chain is built from TRBV15 and TRBJ1-6, with D possibly matching TRBD1 (6 bases). The germline gives CDR1 LNHNV, CDR2 YYDKDF (reference sequence). The CDR3 loop spans 13 amino acids. V shed 5 bases and J shed 7 bases, with 9 bases lying between them. DNA of the CDR3: TGTGCCACCAGCGGGCAGGGGAATTCACCCCTCCACTTT. Its protein product is CATSGQGNSPLHF.

The chain has TRBV24-1 and TRBJ2-3, with 7 bases matching TRBD2. The CDR3 has 14 residues. Germline values: CDR1 KGHDR, CDR2 SFDVKD. V shed 7 bases, J shed 1 base, and the junction held 4 bases outside the gene matches. CDR3 amino acids: CATSSAGGTDTQYF. The CDR3 DNA reads TGTGCCACCAGCTCGGCGGGGGGCACAGATACGCAGTATTTT.

The chain has TRBV5-4 and TRBJ2-5; 8 nucleotides align to TRBD2. CDR3 length: 16 residues. Trimming cost V 2 bases and J 2 bases; bases outside gene matches: 8. The V gene's germline CDR1 is SGHNT and CDR2 YYREEE (reference sequence). DNA of the CDR3: TGTGCCAGCAGCTTAGCTAGCGGGCGACAACAAGAGACCCAGTACTTC. Translated, it gives CASSLASGRQQETQYF.

This clone was detected only once. The chain uses TRBV5-4 and TRBJ2-2, with 11 nucleotides matching TRBD2. Germline V gene data show CDR1 as SGHNT and CDR2 as YYREEE (reference sequence). There are 16 residues in the CDR3. The J segment lost 6 bases and the V segment lost 2 bases, leaving 6 bases of the junction unmatched. The CDR3 DNA follows: TGTGCCAGCAGCTTAACTAGCGGGGGATCGGCCGGGGAGCTGTTTTTT. Its protein product is CASSLTSGGSAGELFF.

The chain carries TRBV6-5 and TRBJ1-1; a weak D match, TRBD1 (6 bases). CDR1 and CDR2 (germline): MNHEY, SVGAGI. V lost 6 bases, J lost 1 base, and 9 bases lay in between. The CDR3 sequence is 13 residues long. The CDR3 DNA is TGTGCCAGCAGAGAGACAGGGAACACTGAAGCTTTCTTT. Protein sequence: CASRETGNTEAFF.

V gene TRBV16 combines with J gene TRBJ2-2; D is perhaps TRBD1 (5 bases). V gave up 4 bases and J gave up 6 bases, with 9 bases separating them. The CDR3 has 13 residues. Germline assignment: CDR1 KGHSY and CDR2 FQNENV. CDR3 residues: CASSRGLAGELFF. DNA for the CDR3: TGTGCCAGCAGCCGGGGCCTTGCCGGGGAGCTGTTTTTT.